This is a list of T cell receptor beta chains from one sample in a study of CD8 T cells in ankylosing spondylitis. TCRdb re-analysed the 5' RACE reads in MiXCR, keeping a single row per CDR3 protein. Of under 300,000 distinct CDR3 sequences listed, around 11% were seen once; the top ten hold approximately 6.6%. Specimen: blood, either unsorted or a sorted T cell fraction (not recorded which). Receptors were obtained from a male donor with ankylosing spondylitis or in good health (not recorded which). Both conserved end residues are part of each CDR3. The D gene is left open where the match is weak. Expanded clones are given a class, and other clones once, few, many or no size at all.

>TRBV20-1|NA|NA|TRBJ2-2
TGCAGTGCGAGTAGCGGTCTGGGCACCGGGGAGCTGTTTTTT
CSASSGLGTGELFF
>TRBV5-1|NA|TRBD1|TRBJ2-6
TGCGCCAGCAGCGGGGGGACAGGCTCTGGGGCCAACGTCCTGACTTTC
CASSGGTGSGANVLTF
>TRBV12-3/TRBV12-4|many|NA|TRBJ2-1
TGTGCCAGCAGTTTTTTAACCAATGGTGAGCAGTTCTTC
CASSFLTNGEQFF
>TRBV12-3/TRBV12-4|NA|NA|TRBJ2-7
TGTGCCAGCAGATTGACAGCGAACCCCTCCTACGAGCAGTACTTC
CASRLTANPSYEQYF
>TRBV2|many|TRBD2|TRBJ2-5
TGTGCCAGCAGGGGGACTAGCGGAGAAGAGACCCAGTACTTC
CASRGTSGEETQYF
>TRBV20-1|many|NA|TRBJ1-1
TGCAGTGCTAGAGCCACAGGGTTGAACACTGAAGCTTTCTTT
CSARATGLNTEAFF
>TRBV12-3/TRBV12-4|many|NA|TRBJ1-2
TGTGCCAGCAGTATCCAGGGTGTCGGGTATGGCTACACCTTC
CASSIQGVGYGYTF
>TRBV10-3|many|NA|TRBJ2-3
TGTGCCACGGGACATGACACCACAGATACGCAGTATTTT
CATGHDTTDTQYF
>TRBV13|many|TRBD2|TRBJ2-7
TGTGCCAGCAGCCTTCCGCGGGGGTACCAGCAGTACTTC
CASSLPRGYQQYF
>TRBV12-2|NA|NA|TRBJ2-4
TGTGCAAGTCGCTCCACCCGGGACCGCCCCGGGGCCAAAAACATTCAGTACTTC
CASRSTRDRPGAKNIQYF
>TRBV10-3|many|NA|TRBJ2-2
TGTGCCATCAGTGGGTCCACCCAGTTCGCGAACACCGGGGAGCTGTTTTTT
CAISGSTQFANTGELFF
>TRBV29-1|NA|NA|TRBJ2-7
TGCAGCGTCGATGAAGCGGATTCATCCTACGAGCAGTACTTC
CSVDEADSSYEQYF
>TRBV5-6|NA|NA|TRBJ1-2
TGTGCCAGCAGCTTGCGGAGGAAGGCCTATGGCTACACCTTC
CASSLRRKAYGYTF
>TRBV5-1|many|NA|TRBJ2-1
TGCGCCAGCAGCTTGGATCGGGACGCCAATGAGCAGTTCTTC
CASSLDRDANEQFF
>TRBV20-1|NA|NA|TRBJ2-7
TGCAGTGCTAGTAGACTAGTTTACGAGCAGTACTTC
CSASRLVYEQYF
>TRBV7-3|many|NA|TRBJ2-3
TGTGCCAGCAGCCCAGGGACTTGGGGTGATACGCAGTATTTT
CASSPGTWGDTQYF
>TRBV6-4|many|NA|TRBJ2-3
TGTGCCAGCAGTGAAGGGGGAGTTGGCACAGATACGCAGTATTTT
CASSEGGVGTDTQYF
>TRBV6-1|NA|NA|TRBJ1-1
TGTGCCAGCAGTGAATTTAGCGCTGAAGCTTTCTTT
CASSEFSAEAFF
>TRBV5-1|few|NA|TRBJ2-2
TGCGCCAGCAGCTTCCGCGGGACAGCGAACACCGGGGAGCTGTTTTTT
CASSFRGTANTGELFF
>TRBV7-2|few|TRBD1|TRBJ1-6
TGTGCCAGCAGCTTGTTTTCGGGACAGGGAAGTTCACCCCTCCACTTT
CASSLFSGQGSSPLHF
>TRBV18|NA|NA|TRBJ1-4
TGTGCCAGCTCGCCAGGCGCTAATGAAAAACTGTTTTTT
CASSPGANEKLFF
>TRBV25-1|NA|NA|TRBJ2-2
TGTGCCAGCAGACAGGGCTCTGCGAACACCGGGGAGCTGTTTTTT
CASRQGSANTGELFF
>TRBV20-1|many|NA|TRBJ2-5
TGCAGTGCTGCCCCTTACGGAACAAAATCTCAAGAGACCCAGTACTTC
CSAAPYGTKSQETQYF
>TRBV10-3|NA|NA|TRBJ2-7
TGTGCCATCAGTGAGTCTTCGGACGGCGAGCAGTACTTC
CAISESSDGEQYF
>TRBV29-1|many|TRBD1|TRBJ2-2
TGCAGCGTTGAAGGACCGGGACAGGGCAACGCCGGGGAGCTGTTTTTT
CSVEGPGQGNAGELFF
>TRBV5-1|many|NA|TRBJ2-2
TGCGCCAGCAGCGTGAGGGGCGGGGAGCTGTTTTTT
CASSVRGGELFF
>TRBV6-6|few|TRBD2|TRBJ2-1
TGTGCCAGCAGCCCCTCTGGAGTAGCGGGAGGTTTATACAATGAGCAGTTCTTC
CASSPSGVAGGLYNEQFF
>TRBV9|few|TRBD2|TRBJ2-1
TGTGCCAGCAGCGTAGGCGGGGGGGGCCGCAATGAGCAGTTCTTC
CASSVGGGGRNEQFF
>TRBV2|few|NA|TRBJ1-1
TGTGCCAGCAGTGATTGGGAAGAAGCTTTCTTT
CASSDWEEAFF
>TRBV7-8|many|TRBD1|TRBJ2-7
TGTGCCAGCAGCGCACTTCCCGGGACAGCTAATCTTCGAGAGCAGTACTTC
CASSALPGTANLREQYF
>TRBV12-3/TRBV12-4|NA|NA|TRBJ1-2
TGTGCCAGCAGTGGCCTTTGGGGGGCGCCGTCATATTTTAACTATGGCTACACCTTC
CASSGLWGAPSYFNYGYTF
>TRBV2|few|TRBD2|TRBJ2-5
TGTGCCAGCAGTGAAGCGCGGGCGGGGGGTGCAGCAGAGACCCAGTACTTC
CASSEARAGGAAETQYF
>TRBV20-1|many|NA|TRBJ2-3
TGCAGTGCCCAACCGGGACACGGCACAGATACGCAGTATTTT
CSAQPGHGTDTQYF